This TCR beta chain was retrieved from a study of T cell responses to AZD1222 COVID-19 vaccine. Whole-study context: Doses given second, at about 4 or about 12 weeks, were pooled.

V lost 8 bases, J lost 0 bases, and 14 bases lay in between. Germline V gene lookup returns CDR1 SNHLY and CDR2 FYNNEI. There are 15 residues in the CDR3. Clones were read by immunoSEQ multiplex PCR, and TCRdb kept only the in-frame ones, dropping some. The sample yields more than 85,000 clones, 91% seen once. A word on this clone: Its antigen is unknown.

Study-wide results and caveats: Just a handful of AZD1222 recipients tested seropositive at baseline. Possibly, clonal diversity was underestimated; donors were largely white British and included more females. Spike was spanned by vaccine-associated CD4 TCRs, which were dominant at 160-218 and 743-854.

The material sequenced was peripheral blood, taken on day 0 of AZD1222 vaccination. V gene TRBV2 combines with J gene TRBJ1-3, with D possibly matching TRBD1 (6 bases). The clonotype was recovered from an adult in good health. This chain's CDR3 is CASAPQGRSGNTIYF. For the CDR3, the DNA is TGTGCCAGCGCACCACAGGGCCGCTCTGGAAACACCATATATTTT.